This T cell receptor beta chain was observed in a study of T cells after yellow fever vaccination. Looking at the study overall: Preparation used SMART-Seq v4 Ultra Low Input for the low-cell-number fractions. General observations from the study: A weaker secondary response peaked on day 5, the primary on day 15. Reappearing after the booster were most of the clones from primary vaccination (about 95% CD4, 88% CD8).

A single record per CDR3 protein comes from TCRdb applying MiXCR to the 5' RACE reads. In the table there are some 32,000 distinct CDR3 sequences, 4% to 4.5% of which are singletons. This clonotype was seen ten or more times. Its antigen is not identified. V lost 1 base, J lost 0 bases, and 7 bases lay in between. The CDR3 totals 14 residues. Per germline, CDR1 SGHRS and CDR2 YFSETQ. This specimen was CD8+ T cells sorted from PBMCs, taken 5 days after the yellow fever booster vaccination. The TCR originated in a young man who received the YFV17D yellow fever vaccine. This chain links TRBV5-1 with TRBJ2-5; D perhaps matches TRBD2 (5 bases). Written as DNA, the CDR3 is TGCGCCAGCAGCTTGAGAGGGAACCAAGAGACCCAGTACTTC. This sequence encodes CASSLRGNQETQYF.